One and the same sample provided the 22 T cell receptor beta chains below, sequenced in a study of T cells in Graves' hyperthyroidism and ophthalmopathy. TCR beta CDR3 sequences were amplified from RNA transcripts. The primer set for the first-round RT-PCR of the TCR CDR3 was HTBI. Each CDR3 protein gets one entry after TCRdb re-called the multiplex PCR reads with MiXCR. This sample has a few hundred thousand distinct CDR3 sequences; more than 45% occur once, and the top ten carry under 20%. Input material: peripheral blood or thyroid tissue (not recorded which). These receptors all come from an adult woman with Graves' disease, either hyperthyroidism or ophthalmopathy (not recorded which).

This clonotype appeared many times. The V call is TRBV11-2, the J call TRBJ2-5; tentative D call: TRBD2 (6 bases). Trimming cost V 4 bases and J 0 bases, with 12 bases left between them. The CDR3 covers 15 residues. Germline V gene lookup returns CDR1 SGHAT and CDR2 FQNNGV. The CDR3 protein is CASSWGRTYQETQYF. CDR3 bases: TGTGCCAGCAGCTGGGGGAGGACTTACCAAGAGACCCAGTACTTC.

This clonotype came up many times. The chain has TRBV15 and TRBJ1-1, with D tentatively TRBD1 (6 bases). This CDR3 spans 15 amino acids. The V end lost 6 bases, the J end lost 5 bases, and 19 bases lay between the germline ends. The germline V gene encodes CDR1 LNHNV and CDR2 YYDKDF (reference sequence). CDR3 amino acids: CATRPDRWGSTEAFF. CDR3 DNA: TGTGCCACCAGACCAGACAGGTGGGGGAGTACTGAAGCTTTCTTT.

V gene TRBV7-9 combines with J gene TRBJ2-7, with D unresolved. CDR3 length: 15 residues. Between the trimmed V and J ends, which lost 3 bases and 3 bases, there was a span of 15 bases. Germline V lookup: CDR1 SEHNR, CDR2 FQNEAQ (reference sequence). In DNA form, the CDR3 reads TGTGCCAGCAGCTTCAGACGGAACTATGGCTACGAGCAGTACTTC. Translated: CASSFRRNYGYEQYF.

This clonotype has ten or more counts. The gene calls are TRBV20-1 and TRBJ1-1, with D unclear. V lost 3 bases and J lost 0, with 20 bases in between. This CDR3 contains 17 residues. Germline V CDR1 and CDR2: DFQATT, SNEGSKA (reference sequence). The CDR3 protein is CSASQILSGRMNTEAFF. In DNA, the CDR3 is TGCAGTGCTAGTCAAATTCTTTCCGGACGGATGAACACTGAAGCTTTCTTT.

There are many counts of this clonotype. DNA of the CDR3: TGTGCCAGCAGTGGTTGGCTCTCCTACGAGCAGTACTTC. Protein: CASSGWLSYEQYF. This chain joins TRBV25-1 and TRBJ2-7; D not resolved. The CDR3 is 13 residues long. V dropped 4 bases and J dropped 0 bases, with 7 bases sitting between them. Germline loops: CDR1 MGHDK, CDR2 SYGVNS.

This clonotype was recorded at least ten times. The chain employs TRBV3-1 and TRBJ1-2, with D maybe TRBD1 (5 bases). The V and J ends lost 0 bases and 6 bases respectively, with 11 bases between them. Per the germline V gene, CDR1 is LGHDT and CDR2 is YNNKEL (reference sequence). The CDR3 is 14 amino acids. CDR3 DNA sequence: TGTGCCAGCAGCCAAGATAATGCAGGGAATGGCTACACCTTC. Amino acids: CASSQDNAGNGYTF.

This clonotype was found a few times. The chain is built from TRBV30 and TRBJ1-1; D perhaps matches TRBD1 (5 bases). CDR1 is GTSNPN and CDR2 is SVGIG in the germline V gene (reference sequence). The CDR3 runs 14 residues. Deletions cut 4 bases from V and 7 bases from J, with 19 bases between. The DNA for the CDR3 is TGTGCCTGGATTGAAATCTCCACGGGACGTGAAGCTTTCTTT. This gives the protein CAWIEISTGREAFF.

This clonotype showed up many times. CDR3 protein: CATSTGLQGGYTF. CDR3 nucleotide sequence: TGTGCCACCAGCACGGGGCTCCAGGGGGGCTACACCTTC. This chain joins TRBV15 and TRBJ1-2; a possible D gene is TRBD1 (6 bases). Germline V gene sequence: CDR1 LNHNV, CDR2 YYDKDF (reference sequence). Trimming removed 4 bases at V and 8 bases at J, with 14 bases between. The CDR3 totals 13 residues.

With regard to this clonotype: Lacking the conserved final phenylalanine or tryptophan, this CDR3 likely reflects a read error. V is TRBV2 and J is TRBJ1-6; TRBD1 is a possible D gene (6 bases). Germline-derived CDR1 and CDR2 are SNHLY and FYNNEI. The CDR3 has 15 amino acids. Trimming removed 3 bases at V and 2 bases at J, with 8 bases between. In DNA form, the CDR3 reads TGTGCCAGCAGTGATACAGGGCCCTATAATTCACCCCTCCACCTT. This encodes CASSDTGPYNSPLHL.

Turning to this clonotype: This could be a read error, since a much larger clone is one nucleotide away. The chain carries TRBV6-1 and TRBJ1-5; 9 bases are shared with TRBD1. This CDR3 has 18 residues. Trimming removed 6 bases from V and 0 bases from J; junction bases left unmatched: 12. The V gene's germline CDR1 is MNHNS and CDR2 SASEGT. The CDR3 DNA follows: TGTGCCAGCAGACTCTGGGACAGGGAATCGGATAGCAATCAGCCCCAGCATTTT. This sequence encodes CASRLWDRESDSNQPQHF.

V usage is TRBV5-1 and J usage is TRBJ1-3; D is unresolved. CDR3 size: 19 residues. V was trimmed by 0 bases and J by 4 bases, leaving 23 bases between them. The V gene's germline CDR1 is SGHRS and CDR2 YFSETQ. CDR3 nucleotide sequence: TGCGCCAGCAGCTTGGGATGGCGTGGGCAGCTAAACCTCGGAAACACCATATATTTT. This translates into CASSLGWRGQLNLGNTIYF.

The chain combines TRBV7-9 with TRBJ1-1; 7 nucleotides align to TRBD1. Germline V lookup: CDR1 SEHNR, CDR2 FQNEAQ (reference sequence). Unmatched junction bases numbered 4, after V lost 6 bases and J lost 3 bases. The length of the CDR3 is 13 residues. In DNA, the CDR3 is TGTGCCAGCAGGCGACAGGGAGACACTGAAGCTTTCTTT. Translation: CASRRQGDTEAFF.

V gene TRBV7-8 combines with J gene TRBJ1-2; D is ambiguous. CDR1 is SGHVS and CDR2 is FQNEAQ in the germline V gene. Trimming took off 5 bases at V and 0 bases at J, with 13 bases between the two ends. CDR3 length: 15 amino acids. The CDR3 region has the DNA TGTGCCAGCAGCCCCAGTGGAGGAGCTAACTATGGCTACACCTTC. Protein: CASSPSGGANYGYTF.

The V and J genes are TRBV29-1 and TRBJ1-2; D ambiguous. In germline, CDR1 is SQVTM, CDR2 ANQGSEA. The CDR3 consists of 14 residues. Trimming took off 0 bases at V and 3 bases at J, with 11 bases between the two ends. CDR3 DNA sequence: TGCAGCGTTGAAGAAGTACGGTCTTACTATGGCTACACCTTC. This codes for CSVEEVRSYYGYTF.

The table lists this clonotype with many counts. The genes are TRBV12-5 and TRBJ1-2; D is unresolved. Trimming took 2 bases from V and 8 from J, leaving 3 bases between them. This CDR3 is 10 amino acids long. Germline CDR1 and CDR2: LGHNT and FRNRAP. CDR3 sequence: CASGLCGYTF. The CDR3 DNA sequence: TGTGCTAGTGGTTTGTGCGGCTACACCTTC.

This chain connects TRBV12-3 or TRBV12-4 to TRBJ2-2, with 11 bases that match TRBD1. Losses at the gene ends were 6 bases for V and 6 bases for J; bases not matched to a gene: 9. The CDR3 has 16 residues. The CDR3 DNA reads TGTGCCAGCAGCTTGGGACAGGGGGAGGGCTCCGGGGAGCTGTTTTTT. Amino acids: CASSLGQGEGSGELFF.

As for this clonotype: A single base separates this from a much larger clone, so it may be a read error. The chain couples TRBV6-5 to TRBJ2-6, with TRBD2 as a possible D gene (6 bases). The CDR3 sequence is 12 residues long. CDR1 and CDR2 (germline): MNHEY, SVGAGI. In nucleotides, the CDR3 is TGTGCCGGCAGTTTCGGGGGACACGTCCTGACTTTC. This encodes CAGSFGGHVLTF.

Note on this clonotype: The junction departs from the called germline gene at one end, perhaps through a read error. V and J are TRBV5-1 and TRBJ2-7; the match to TRBD2 covers 7 bases. This CDR3 spans 14 amino acids. Per the germline V gene, CDR1 is SGHRS and CDR2 is YFSETQ. The CDR3 here is CASSGDYFSYEQYF. The CDR3 nucleotides are TGTGCCAGCAGCGGGGACTACTTCTCCTACGAGCAGTACTTC.

The rearrangement uses TRBV9 and TRBJ1-2, with D unclear. V lost 4 bases to trimming and J lost 7 bases, with 11 bases between them. The length of the CDR3 is 12 residues. Germline V gene data show CDR1 as SGDLS and CDR2 as YYNGEE. CDR3 amino acids: CASSFLRGGYTF. The CDR3 nucleotides read TGTGCCAGCAGCTTCTTGCGGGGTGGCTACACCTTC.

This clonotype was counted ten times or more. The chain recombines TRBV9 with TRBJ2-5; tentatively, D is TRBD2 (6 bases). CDR3 length: 18 residues. Trimming left V 3 bases short and J 0 bases short, with 21 bases between. Germline V gene lookup returns CDR1 SGDLS and CDR2 YYNGEE. The CDR3 sequence: CASSDLGTWSDYQETQYF. CDR3 DNA sequence: TGTGCCAGCAGCGATCTCGGGACTTGGTCCGATTACCAAGAGACCCAGTACTTC.

The chain recombines TRBV29-1 with TRBJ2-5; 10 nucleotides agree with TRBD1. CDR1 SQVTM and CDR2 ANQGSEA come from the germline V gene. V shed 3 bases, J shed 8 bases, and the junction held 6 bases outside the gene matches. The CDR3 totals 13 residues. DNA for the CDR3: TGCAGCGTTGACGGGACAGGGGTGGATACCCAGTACTTC. Translation: CSVDGTGVDTQYF.

The chain combines TRBV28 with TRBJ2-5; D perhaps matches TRBD1 (6 bases). Per germline, CDR1 MDHEN and CDR2 SYDVKM. V was cut by 10 bases and J by 9 bases, with 21 bases left in between. This CDR3 has 13 amino acids. The CDR3 reads CATALNRDQPQYF. The CDR3 DNA reads as TGTGCCACCGCCCTCAACAGGGATCAGCCCCAGTACTTC. The full variable domain, its missing parts supplied by reference TRBV28 and TRBJ2-5, is DVKVTQSSRYLVKRTGEKVFLECVQDMDHENMFWYRQDPGLGLRLIYFSYDVKMKEKGDIPEGYSVSREKKERFSLILESASTNQTSMYLCATALNRDQPQYFGPGTRLLVL.